Shown below are 26 T cell receptor beta chains from a single sample sequenced in a study of T-cell memory formation after mild COVID-19 (dated by TCRdb to the early 2020s). The library was obtained by 5' RACE. TCRdb shows the sequencer as Illumina NovaSeq 6000. The public reads were reprocessed in TCRdb via fastp at Q25 and MiXCR, keeping in-frame beta chains. CDR3 protein sequences are deduplicated, and each keeps its most common genes and DNA. The sample table contains about 560,000 distinct CDR3 sequences; only one count was recorded for more than 15% of them. The top ten clones comprise more than 10% of the sample. The material sequenced was PBMCs or a T cell subset sorted from them (not recorded which). The receptors derive from an adult woman who had mild COVID-19 (a few samples of this study predate the infection). The sample titles of this study are shuffled in the database, so cell type and time point are left out; the donor was told from shared clones.

This chain links TRBV12-3 or TRBV12-4 with TRBJ2-5; 7 bases agree with TRBD2. The trim removed 7 bases at V and 3 bases at J, leaving 5 bases unmatched. This CDR3 region has 13 residues. For the CDR3, the DNA is TGTGCCAGCAAAAGGGCGGGGGAAGAGACCCAGTACTTC. Its translation: CASKRAGEETQYF.

This clonotype was seen only a few times. The V gene is TRBV7-9, the J gene TRBJ2-3, with D perhaps TRBD1 or TRBD2 (6 bases each). Germline V CDR1 and CDR2: SEHNR, FQNEAQ (reference sequence). CDR3 length: 15 amino acids. V lost 3 bases and J lost 4, with 14 bases in between. The CDR3 here is CASSLAKGGADTQYF. The CDR3 DNA is TGTGCCAGCAGCTTGGCGAAGGGGGGCGCAGATACGCAGTATTTT.

This rearrangement joins TRBV30 to TRBJ1-6; D uncertain. Between the trimmed V and J ends, which lost 0 bases and 13 bases, there was a span of 13 bases. The CDR3 sequence is 13 residues long. From germline, CDR1 is GTSNPN and CDR2 SVGIG (reference sequence). CDR3 protein: CAWSVDQFGPLHF. The DNA of the CDR3 is TGTGCCTGGAGTGTAGACCAGTTCGGGCCCCTCCACTTT. The full variable domain, with the rest looked up from reference TRBV30 and TRBJ1-6, is SQTIHQWPATLVQPVGSPLSLECTVEGTSNPNLYWYRQAAGRGLQLLFYSVGIGQISSEVPQNLSASRPQDRQFILSSKKLLLSDSGFYLCAWSVDQFGPLHFGNGTRLTVT.

The J gene is TRBJ1-5, the V gene TRBV12-3 or TRBV12-4; tentatively, D is TRBD1 (6 bases). V was pared by 6 bases and J by 1 base, with 13 bases between. The CDR3 length is 15 residues. In DNA form, the CDR3 reads TGTGCCAGCAGGGCGACAGGAGGAAGCAATCAGCCCCAGCATTTT. Residues: CASRATGGSNQPQHF.

The chain links TRBV5-1 to TRBJ2-7; weak D call: TRBD1 (6 bases). The CDR3 is made up of 14 amino acids. Germline values: CDR1 SGHRS, CDR2 YFSETQ. V lost 1 base and J 4 bases, leaving 12 bases between the germline ends. The DNA of the CDR3 is TGCGCCAGCAGCTTGAGAGGGACACCGTACGAGCAGTACTTC. Encoded protein: CASSLRGTPYEQYF. Complete variable domain (other parts from reference TRBV5-1 and TRBJ2-7): KAGVTQTPRYLIKTRGQQVTLSCSPISGHRSVSWYQQTPGQGLQFLFEYFSETQRNKGNFPGRFSGRQFSNSRSEMNVSTLELGDSALYLCASSLRGTPYEQYFGPGTRLTVT.

In its sample, this clonotype was seen a few times. This chain joins TRBV6-1 and TRBJ2-2, with D unresolved. The germline gives CDR1 MNHNS, CDR2 SASEGT. The CDR3 runs 14 residues. V was cut by 4 bases and J by 3 bases, with 9 bases left in between. The CDR3, as DNA: TGTGCCAGCAGTGTCGGCAGCGACACCGGGGAGCTGTTTTTT. Amino acid sequence: CASSVGSDTGELFF.

This clonotype came up a few times. The chain uses TRBV5-1 and TRBJ1-1; 8 positions match TRBD1. Losses at the gene ends were 1 base for V and 1 base for J; bases not matched to a gene: 3. Germline V gene sequence: CDR1 SGHRS, CDR2 YFSETQ. This CDR3 is built from 15 residues. CDR3 coding DNA: TGCGCCAGCAGCTTGCGACAGGGGCAGAACACTGAAGCTTTCTTT. This gives the protein CASSLRQGQNTEAFF. Looking up the rest from reference TRBV5-1 and TRBJ1-1 gives the full variable domain: KAGVTQTPRYLIKTRGQQVTLSCSPISGHRSVSWYQQTPGQGLQFLFEYFSETQRNKGNFPGRFSGRQFSNSRSEMNVSTLELGDSALYLCASSLRQGQNTEAFFGQGTRLTVV.

The CDR3 loop is CASSQSTQGRLTGNTIYF. As DNA, the CDR3 is TGCGCCAGCAGCCAATCAACTCAGGGGAGACTCACTGGAAACACCATATATTTT. The V and J genes are TRBV4-1 and TRBJ1-3, with TRBD1 as a possible D gene (6 bases). Trimming shortened V by 2 bases and J by 2 bases, and 19 bases separated the two germline ends. CDR1 is MGHRA and CDR2 is YSYEKL in the germline V gene. The CDR3 length is 18 residues.

The chain joins TRBV25-1 to TRBJ1-4; maybe TRBD1 (6 bases). V lost 1 base and J 5 bases, leaving 8 bases between the germline ends. CDR3 length: 14 residues. The V gene's germline CDR1 is MGHDK and CDR2 SYGVNS. The CDR3 is CASSEFTGNEKLFF. The DNA for the CDR3 is TGTGCCAGCAGTGAATTCACAGGGAATGAAAAACTGTTTTTT.

J is TRBJ2-2 and V is TRBV5-1, with a tentative D call TRBD2 (6 bases). The CDR3 is 17 residues long. Trimming removed 0 bases from V and 0 bases from J, with 12 bases in between. Germline-derived CDR1 and CDR2 are SGHRS and YFSETQ. The CDR3 DNA reads as TGCGCCAGCAGCTTGGCCCGGGACTGGGCGAACACCGGGGAGCTGTTTTTT. Translated: CASSLARDWANTGELFF.

The V and J genes are TRBV7-8 and TRBJ2-5, with TRBD1 identical over 7 bases. Germline V lookup: CDR1 SGHVS, CDR2 FQNEAQ. There are 14 residues in the CDR3. Trimming took 5 bases from V and 5 from J; bases not matched to a gene: 8. Written as DNA, the CDR3 is TGTGCCAGCAGCCTATCAACAGGGGCGGAGACCCAGTACTTC. It yields the protein CASSLSTGAETQYF. Using reference TRBV7-8 and TRBJ2-5 for the parts outside the CDR3, the full variable domain is GAGVSQSPRYKVAKRGQDVALRCDPISGHVSLFWYQQALGQGPEFLTYFQNEAQLDKSGLPSDRFFAERPEGSVSTLKIQRTQQEDSAVYLCASSLSTGAETQYFGPGTRLLVL.

The gene calls are TRBV3-1 and TRBJ2-1; D unclear. CDR1 is LGHDT and CDR2 is YNNKEL in the germline V gene (reference sequence). The CDR3 totals 15 residues. V dropped 5 bases and J dropped 0 bases, with 11 bases sitting between them. The DNA of the CDR3 is TGTGCCAGCAGCTTCCTTACCATCTCCTACAATGAGCAGTTCTTC. Amino acids: CASSFLTISYNEQFF.

This clonotype was found a few times. The chain joins TRBV12-3 or TRBV12-4 to TRBJ2-3; 9 bases align to TRBD1. This CDR3 contains 15 residues. V shed 8 bases, J shed 10 bases, and the junction held 16 bases outside the gene matches. The CDR3 loop reads CASSSGTGRMVAQYF. The CDR3 region has the DNA TGTGCCAGCTCTTCCGGGACAGGGAGAATGGTTGCGCAGTATTTT.

CDR3 region: CASSIYGTGARGTEAFF. As DNA, the CDR3 is TGTGCCAGCAGCATATACGGGACAGGTGCCCGAGGCACTGAAGCTTTCTTT. This sequence joins TRBV7-9 and TRBJ1-1; 8 bases match TRBD1. CDR3 size: 17 residues. The ends lost 5 bases at V and 4 bases at J; junction bases unmatched: 15. The germline gives CDR1 SEHNR, CDR2 FQNEAQ (reference sequence). Combining the CDR3 with reference TRBV7-9 and TRBJ1-1 gives the whole variable domain DTGVSQNPRHKITKRGQNVTFRCDPISEHNRLYWYRQTLGQGPEFLTYFQNEAQLEKSRLLSDRFSAERPKGSFSTLEIQRTEQGDSAMYLCASSIYGTGARGTEAFFGQGTRLTVV.

This clonotype has more than one count but fewer than ten. The chain links TRBV10-3 to TRBJ2-7; D may be TRBD2 (6 bases). The germline gives CDR1 ENHRY, CDR2 SYGVKD. CDR3 size: 13 residues. The germline V and J ends were trimmed by 2 bases and 5 bases, with 10 bases remaining between them. The CDR3 loop reads CAISEGGIDEQYF. The CDR3 coding sequence is TGTGCCATCAGTGAGGGAGGGATCGACGAGCAGTACTTC.

This clonotype was observed a few times. The V gene is TRBV30, the J gene TRBJ2-5; D unresolved. CDR3 length: 13 amino acids. V lost 1 base to trimming and J lost 5 bases, with 11 bases between them. The V gene's germline CDR1 is GTSNPN and CDR2 SVGIG (reference sequence). The CDR3: CAWSGRLGETQYF. The DNA for the CDR3 is TGTGCCTGGAGTGGAAGACTCGGCGAGACCCAGTACTTC.

V and J are TRBV4-2 and TRBJ1-1; TRBD1 agrees at 8 bases. J lost 5 bases, V lost 5 bases, and 7 bases had no gene match. CDR1 is LGHNA, CDR2 YNFKEQ, per germline. The CDR3 sequence is 14 residues long. CDR3 residues: CASSYTGGRTEAFF. The DNA of the CDR3 is TGTGCCAGCAGCTACACAGGGGGGCGGACTGAAGCTTTCTTT.

Ten or more counts support this clonotype. J is TRBJ1-5 and V is TRBV12-3 or TRBV12-4; TRBD1 matches 9 bases. With V trimmed by 6 bases and J by 2 bases, 2 bases remained unmatched. There are 14 residues in the CDR3. The CDR3 loop is CASSRTGGNQPQHF. CDR3 coding DNA: TGTGCCAGCAGCCGGACAGGGGGCAATCAGCCCCAGCATTTT.

This clonotype came up once. The chain combines TRBV2 with TRBJ2-7; 9 bases match TRBD1. The CDR3 is 14 amino acids. With V trimmed by 6 bases and J by 6 bases, 9 bases remained unmatched. Germline loops: CDR1 SNHLY, CDR2 FYNNEI. The CDR3 loop reads CASRPPGQGPEQYV. The CDR3, as DNA: TGTGCCAGCAGACCGCCGGGACAGGGCCCCGAGCAGTACGTC.

This clonotype was observed a few times. The rearrangement uses TRBV12-3 or TRBV12-4 and TRBJ1-4, with 7 bases fitting TRBD1. This CDR3 comprises 13 residues. Unmatched junction bases numbered 7, after V lost 8 bases and J lost 7 bases. The chain's CDR3 is CASSRGQLEKLFF. The CDR3, as DNA: TGTGCCAGCTCTAGGGGACAGCTTGAAAAACTGTTTTTT.

The genes are TRBV2 and TRBJ1-1; D call uncertain. V was clipped by 5 bases and J by 4 bases, with 14 bases between them. In germline, CDR1 is SNHLY, CDR2 FYNNEI. This CDR3 comprises 14 residues. As DNA, the CDR3 is TGTGCCAGCAGTCGAGGAACCCGGGGCACTGAAGCTTTCTTT. Protein product: CASSRGTRGTEAFF. The full variable domain, with the rest looked up from reference TRBV2 and TRBJ1-1, is EPEVTQTPSHQVTQMGQEVILRCVPISNHLYFYWYRQILGQKVEFLVSFYNNEISEKSEIFDDQFSVERPDGSNFTLKIRSTKLEDSAMYFCASSRGTRGTEAFFGQGTRLTVV.

The chain combines TRBV14 with TRBJ2-2, with 7 bases fitting TRBD2. CDR1 and CDR2 from the germline V gene are SGHDN and FVKESK. Trimming at V came to 6 bases and at J to 2 bases, leaving 3 bases not matched to a gene. This CDR3 has 14 amino acids. CDR3 amino acids: CASRGGINTGELFF. The CDR3 DNA is TGTGCCAGCAGGGGAGGGATTAACACCGGGGAGCTGTTTTTT.

The chain is built from TRBV4-2 and TRBJ2-5, with D perhaps given as TRBD1 or TRBD2 (5 bases each). This CDR3 is 14 amino acids long. Trimming cost V 3 bases and J 2 bases, with 10 bases left between them. Germline CDR1 is LGHNA and CDR2 is YNFKEQ. The CDR3: CASSHGTKQETQYF. The CDR3 coding sequence is TGTGCCAGCAGCCACGGGACCAAACAAGAGACCCAGTACTTC.

This clonotype was recorded at least ten times. The rearrangement joins TRBV20-1 to TRBJ2-4, with D hard to call. The CDR3 totals 15 residues. CDR1 and CDR2 (germline): DFQATT, SNEGSKA (reference sequence). Trimming removed 6 bases at V and 0 bases at J, with 15 bases between. This CDR3 is CSARSAGLAKNIQYF. The CDR3 DNA reads as TGCAGTGCCAGGTCGGCCGGTTTAGCCAAAAACATTCAGTACTTC.

This clonotype came up a few times. This chain joins TRBV24-1 and TRBJ2-5; TRBD1 aligns across 9 bases. The ends lost 1 base at V and 4 bases at J; junction bases unmatched: 6. Per the germline V gene, CDR1 is KGHDR and CDR2 is SFDVKD. The CDR3 covers 16 residues. The CDR3 coding sequence is TGTGCCACCAGTGATTTCGGACAGGGGTTCGGAGAGACCCAGTACTTC. Encoded protein: CATSDFGQGFGETQYF.

This chain uses TRBV18 with TRBJ1-3; tentatively, D is TRBD1 (5 bases). The germline V and J ends were trimmed by 5 bases and 2 bases, with 13 bases remaining between them. CDR3 size: 15 residues. Per the germline V gene, CDR1 is KGHSH and CDR2 is LQKENI. The CDR3 coding sequence is TGTGCCAGCTCAGACAGAGGCCCACCTGGAAACACCATATATTTT. Its protein product is CASSDRGPPGNTIYF.